This T cell receptor (beta chain) was obtained from a study of beta chain features in type 1 diabetes. Expressed TCRB transcripts were sequenced after all isolated RNA was converted to cDNA. Profiling relied on immunoSEQ multiplex PCR, and the TCRdb table lists in-frame clones only, not all of them. In the table there are 350,000 to 450,000 clones, approximately 15% of which are singletons. In germline, CDR1 is LNHDA, CDR2 SQIVND (reference sequence). The CDR3 runs 14 residues. The V and J ends lost 0 bases and 16 bases, in that order; junction bases with no gene match: 10. Sequencing was done on a sample of naive CD4+ T cells from blood. This clonotype was obtained from a man aged 30 to 39 in good health. The chain joins TRBV19 to TRBJ2-1; TRBD2 matches 9 bases. This CDR3 reads CASSIERGSGRQFF. The DNA of the CDR3 is TGTGCCAGTAGTATAGAAAGGGGTAGCGGGAGACAATTCTTC.